This T cell receptor (beta chain) was identified in a study of T cells in Graves' hyperthyroidism and ophthalmopathy. This clonotype was detected ten times or more. Germline assignment: CDR1 SNHLY and CDR2 FYNNEI. Losses at the gene ends were 6 bases for V and 1 base for J; bases not matched to a gene: 15. The CDR3 contains 19 residues. The CDR3 regions of TCR beta were amplified from RNA transcripts. The HTBI primer set drove a first-round RT-PCR of the TCR CDR3. TCRdb re-called the multiplex PCR reads through MiXCR, storing one row per CDR3 protein. The sample holds around 340,000 distinct CDR3 sequences; around 20% are singletons and the top ten take 50%. Stable disease denoted Graves' hyperthyroidism without ophthalmopathy progression within 18 months.

The chain links TRBV2 to TRBJ2-7; 13 nucleotides agree with TRBD2. The TCR originated in a woman aged 50 to 60 with Graves' hyperthyroidism. Sample: blood. The CDR3 bases are TGTGCCAGCAGCTCTCCTAGGGGCGGACTAGCGGGAGTATCCTACGAGCAGTACTTC. This translates into CASSSPRGGLAGVSYEQYF.